This T cell receptor beta chain came from a study of T cell repertoires in cytomegalovirus infection. Study summary: Used in the study were CMV epitopes, some recently identified and HLA-C-restricted, others well-studied and HLA-B-restricted.

Using its own MiXCR run on the reads, TCRdb lists one record per CDR3 protein. The table shows roughly 860,000 distinct CDR3 sequences, with approximately 29% occurring only once. Points from the study as a whole: Based on cumulative public TCR beta family frequency, carriers of CMV plus the relevant HLA were identified.

Comment on this clonotype: The antigen is unknown.

Germline CDR1 MNHNY, CDR2 SVGAGI (reference sequence). The CDR3 contains 22 residues. V trimming: 2 bases; J trimming: 0 bases; junction bases outside the gene matches: 17. This chain joins TRBV6-6 and TRBJ2-1, with 12 bases fitting TRBD2. This TCR was recovered from a human donor in good health (CMV status not recorded). Some clones in this sample may be carry-over from other donors' samples. The sequencing here drew on cultured CD8+ T cells from PBMCs, taken from culture after CMV antigen stimulation. The CDR3 region is CASSYTRASGGANPSSYNEQFF. DNA of the CDR3: TGTGCCAGCAGTTACACTCGGGCTAGCGGGGGGGCCAATCCCTCCTCCTACAATGAGCAGTTCTTC.